This note documents a single T cell receptor (beta chain) sequence. Its antigen is not identified. The investigators sampled blood at baseline, at cycle 4 day 1, and at cycle 7 day 1. Clones were read by immunoSEQ multiplex PCR, and TCRdb kept only the in-frame ones, dropping some. In the table there are fewer than 80,000 clones, 88% of which are singletons. These data belong to a study of OX40 agonist ivuxolimab in advanced cancers. Across the whole study: At doses from 0.01 to 10 mg/kg, patients were given intravenous ivuxolimab every 2 weeks. A partial response was reached by three patients: one with hepatocellular carcinoma and two with cutaneous melanoma. Whole-study results and caveats: Both CD4+ and CD8+ T cell populations in blood had undergone clonal expansion by week 6 at 0.1 to 3.0 mg/kg.

The V gene lost 6 bases and the J gene lost 6 bases, with 17 bases spanning the gap. Looked up from germline, CDR1 is SNHLY and CDR2 is FYNNEI. CDR3 length: 15 residues. The receptor comes from an adult with an advanced solid tumor such as melanoma, head and neck, liver or kidney cancer. The sample here was CD4+ or CD8+ T cells sorted from blood, taken in a trial of the OX40 agonist ivuxolimab. This chain uses TRBV2 with TRBJ1-4; D perhaps matches TRBD1 (5 bases). In nucleotides, the CDR3 is TGTGCCAGCAGCCAGGACCGGGGGTGGGATGAAAAACTGTTTTTT. This codes for CASSQDRGWDEKLFF.